Shown below are 5 T cell receptor beta chains from a single sample sequenced in a study of blood T cell repertoires in COVID-19. Profiled with immunoSEQ multiplex PCR; TCRdb holds only in-frame clones, not every one. The repertoire holds 240,000 or so clones, with about 87% as singletons. The sequenced material came from peripheral blood. These TCRs come from a woman aged 70-85 years with active or convalescent COVID-19.

In regard to this clone: Mismatch with germline at one junction end may stem from a read error. Other DNA sequences within the sample encode an identical CDR3. The chain employs TRBV20-1 and TRBJ2-7, with a weak D call TRBD2 (6 bases). Per the germline V gene, CDR1 is DFQATT and CDR2 is SNEGSKA (reference sequence). This CDR3 has 16 residues. In DNA, the CDR3 is TGCAGTGCTAGTCGGCTTGGGACTTCATTCTCCTACGAGCAGTATTTC. Amino acid sequence: CSASRLGTSFSYEQYF.

The genes are TRBV12-3 or TRBV12-4 and TRBJ1-5; possible D gene TRBD1, 5 bases. Trimming removed 5 bases at V and 0 bases at J, with 5 bases between. The CDR3 length is 13 residues. CDR3 loop: CASSDSSNQPQHF. The CDR3 DNA follows: TGTGCCAGCAGTGACAGTAGCAATCAGCCCCAGCATTTT.

The V gene is TRBV6-8, the J gene TRBJ2-1; D not certain. The CDR3 contains 11 residues. Germline lookup yields CDR1 MNHGY and CDR2 SAAAGT. V lost 10 bases and J 5 bases, leaving 9 bases between the germline ends. For the CDR3, the DNA is TGTGCCATACGGCAGGACAATGAGCAGTTCTTC. This translates into CAIRQDNEQFF.

The rearrangement links TRBV6-6 to TRBJ2-3, with TRBD2 matching 7 bases. Losses at the gene ends were 2 bases for V and 7 bases for J; bases not matched to a gene: 9. Germline-derived CDR1 and CDR2 are MNHNY and SVGAGI (reference sequence). CDR3 length: 15 residues. The CDR3 protein is CASSYPASGTNTQYF. The CDR3 region has the DNA TGTGCCAGCAGTTACCCGGCTAGCGGTACGAATACGCAGTATTTT.

The chain is built from TRBV18 and TRBJ1-6; D is perhaps TRBD1 (5 bases). Looked up from germline, CDR1 is KGHSH and CDR2 is LQKENI. There are 17 residues in the CDR3. Trimming took 3 bases from V and 4 from J, leaving 16 bases between them. CDR3 loop: CASSPGGGSMYNSPLHF. CDR3 coding DNA: TGTGCCAGCTCACCCGGCGGGGGTTCGATGTATAATTCACCCCTCCACTTT.